The source of this T cell receptor beta chain is a study of T cells after yellow fever vaccination. Findings of the study overall: Abundant bulk-derived clonotypes could contaminate FACS-sorted repertoires. Post-booster samples contained most primary-vaccination clones (around 96% CD4, around 90% CD8).

CDR1 and CDR2 (germline): SGHRS, YFSETQ. This CDR3 has 12 residues. Trimming stripped 7 bases from V and 6 bases from J, with 14 bases between. Using its own MiXCR run on the 5' RACE reads, TCRdb lists one record per CDR3 protein. The table includes a few hundred thousand distinct CDR3 sequences, approximately 16% detected once. This clonotype was observed at least ten times. The antigen is unknown. J is TRBJ2-7 and V is TRBV5-1; possibly TRBD1 for D (5 bases). This sequence was found in a man younger than 35 who received the YFV17D yellow fever vaccine. The starting material was PBMCs, obtained about 5 days after the first yellow fever vaccination. As DNA, the CDR3 is TGCGCCAGCGGACATGAGGCCTCCGAGCAGTACTTC. Translation gives CASGHEASEQYF.